These 2 T cell receptor beta chains originate from one sample sequenced in a study of early stage breast cancer tumors. Only in-frame clones appear in the TCRdb table, and some are missing; sequencing was by immunoSEQ multiplex PCR. The sample lists roughly 49,000 clones, around 80% occurring once. Sequencing input: blood. These receptors were obtained from a person aged 35 to 50 with breast cancer.

This chain joins TRBV7-8 and TRBJ1-5, with D tentatively TRBD1 (6 bases). The length of the CDR3 is 16 residues. CDR1 and CDR2 (germline): SGHVS, FQNEAQ. V was trimmed by 4 bases and J by 4 bases, leaving 17 bases between them. CDR3 protein: CASSSRAGTYNQPQHF. CDR3 coding DNA: TGTGCCAGCAGCTCAAGAGCCGGGACATATAATCAGCCCCAGCATTTT.

This clone was detected only once. V usage is TRBV2 and J usage is TRBJ2-7; D not certain. Trimming took off 1 base at V and 2 bases at J, with 12 bases between the two ends. The V gene's germline CDR1 is SNHLY and CDR2 FYNNEI. The CDR3 length is 15 residues. The CDR3 protein is CASSEGPGVAYEQYF. CDR3 coding DNA: TGTGCCAGCAGTGAAGGCCCCGGTGTGGCCTACGAGCAGTACTTC.